The text below deals with one T cell receptor (beta chain). It has no known antigen specificity. Base qualities are missing; no much larger clone stands one base away. The CDR3 sequence holds 15 residues, the cysteine and phenylalanine included. The only DNA kept is the CDR3, 45 bases in frame from the first base. The germline V gene supplies CDR1 SGHVS and CDR2 FQNEAQ. V is pruned by 5 bases and J by 5 bases, leaving 11 bases of the junction without a gene match. The library came from the immunoSEQ multiplex PCR assay. RNA was extracted from all samples and reverse transcribed into cDNA as template for TCR sequencing. SuperScript III was used for first-strand cDNA synthesis, primed with a 2:1 mix of oligo-dT and random hexamers. A synthetic immune receptor repertoire was used to gauge amplification bias, and whatever bias remained was removed computationally. The study's own analysis went as follows. Raw reads were preprocessed to remove errors, and CDR3 was defined according to IMGT conventions as the region from the conserved cysteine to phenylalanine. Clonality was calculated as 1 minus Shannon entropy normalized by log2 of the number of productive unique TCRs. Scalp TCRbeta sequences were cross-referenced with sorted blood CD4 and CD8 repertoires so that the CD4 or CD8 identity of scalp clones could be inferred. TCRdb stores this immuneACCESS table with in-frame sequences only. Part of the clones is absent; in the studies checked, under half of the shortfall reflects unresolved V genes, and no reason is known for the rest. Clonal size and the V and J genes are those of that table, whereas D and trimming came from the DNA. This sample has 90,000 to 120,000 clones in its table, and 84% of those were observed once. In total, the top ten clones hold around 25% of the sample.

These data originate in a study of CD8+ T cells in alopecia areata (dated by TCRdb to the late 2010s). Turning to the overall study: Treated patients were enrolled in an open-label pilot trial of oral tofacitinib, 5 to 10 mg twice daily, for moderate-to-severe alopecia areata. In both human patients and the C3H/HeJ mouse model, the study applied high-throughput TCRbeta sequencing to look at T cell clonal expansion in alopecia areata. Patients received tofacitinib for 6 to 18 months and were then followed off drug for 6 months to check for delayed response and recurrence. Clonality in the scalp was compared among normal scalp (n=4), patchy alopecia areata scalp (n=8), and alopecia totalis/universalis scalp (n=8). Scalp tissue and sorted CD4+ and CD8+ peripheral blood T cells from patchy and totalis/universalis alopecia areata patients and from healthy controls were covered by human TCRbeta sequencing. TCRbeta CDR3 regions were amplified by immunoSEQ multiplex PCR using 35 Vbeta forward and 13 Jbeta reverse primers. RNA came from the PAXgene miRNA kit for fixed scalp, the miRNeasy kit for PBMCs, and the RNeasy kit for mouse skin. In treated patients, disease severity was measured using the SALT score, which gives the percentage of scalp surface area affected. Tofacitinib-treated patients had biopsies at baseline and at 4 and 24 weeks of treatment, with a later scalp biopsy in several patients. General findings and caveats noted by the study authors: Because the treated cohort was small and had only one nonresponder, larger studies are needed to examine links between baseline CD8+ expansion and response. Compared with normal scalp, lesional scalp, particularly in alopecia totalis/universalis, had higher clonality and more expanded CD8+ clones, which suggests antigenic drive. Shared TCR sequences between patients were less evident than in mice, which may be partly attributable to HLA diversity in the patient population. Scalp TCR repertoire analysis is complicated because resident alphabeta T cells in normal human skin are also sequenced, whereas mouse skin is dominated by gammadelta T cells. With tofacitinib, both scalp clonality and the number of expanded CD8+ clones among the top 100 scalp clones went down significantly. During tofacitinib treatment, many expanded lesional clones stuck around in both scalp and blood, and this persistence may partly explain why relapse happens after treatment is stopped.

This specimen's time point label, per the study, means: around 22 weeks on oral tofacitinib. The treatment or condition label, read with the paper, signifies: oral pan-JAK inhibitor, 5-10 mg twice daily. Peripheral blood and lesional scalp punch biopsies were obtained from patients with alopecia areata. After PBMCs were isolated by density centrifugation and stained for CD3, CD4 and CD8, a FACSAria was used to sort CD4+ and CD8+ T cells. The sequence came from a human donor with alopecia areata. Sample: CD8+ T cells sorted from blood, taken at week 24, from a patient treated with tofacitinib. This receptor chain uses TRBV7-8 and TRBJ1-2; TRBD1 fits 7 bases in the junction. In nucleotides, the sequence is TGTGCCAGCAGCCCGGGGGCCGGGACAGCGTATGGCTACACCTTC. Its protein is CASSPGAGTAYGYTF.